This TCR beta chain was recovered during a study of blood T cells in healthy people across ages. Study details: About one barcoded beta molecule was captured per two T cells (by template switching).

A second PCR of about 6 to 11 cycles used a sample-barcoded 5' primer and a J-beta primer mix. Each CDR3 protein is one row after TCRdb ran MiXCR on the 5' RACE reads. The sample lists 650,000 to 700,000 distinct CDR3 sequences, about a third occurring once. The CDR3 has 14 amino acids. V gave up 6 bases and J gave up 11 bases; unmatched junction bases: 15. The germline V gene has CDR1 DFQATT and CDR2 SNEGSKA (reference sequence). Sequencing input: blood. The chain links TRBV20-1 to TRBJ1-5; 8 bases match TRBD1. The TCR comes from an elderly woman in good health. The CDR3 nucleotides are TGCAGTGCCTCACCGGGGACAGGTGACGGGTCCCAGCATTTT. Its protein is CSASPGTGDGSQHF.